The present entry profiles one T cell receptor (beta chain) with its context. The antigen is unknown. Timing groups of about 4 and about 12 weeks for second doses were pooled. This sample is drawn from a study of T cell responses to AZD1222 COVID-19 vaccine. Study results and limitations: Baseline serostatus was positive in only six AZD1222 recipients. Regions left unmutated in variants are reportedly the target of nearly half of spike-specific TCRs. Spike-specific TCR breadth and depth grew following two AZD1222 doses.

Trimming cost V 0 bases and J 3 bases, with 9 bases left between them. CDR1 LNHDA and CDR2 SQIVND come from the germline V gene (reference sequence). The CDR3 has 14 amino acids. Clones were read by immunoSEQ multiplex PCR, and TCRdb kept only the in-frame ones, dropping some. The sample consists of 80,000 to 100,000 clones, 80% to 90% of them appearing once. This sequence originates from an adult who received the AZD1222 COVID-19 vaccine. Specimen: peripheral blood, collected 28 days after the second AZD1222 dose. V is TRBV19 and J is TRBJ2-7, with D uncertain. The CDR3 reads CASSIDLEHYEQYF. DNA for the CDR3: TGTGCCAGTAGTATAGATCTGGAACACTACGAGCAGTACTTC.